A selection of T cell receptor beta chains follows, all from one sample in a study of OX40 agonist ivuxolimab in advanced cancers. Sequenced by immunoSEQ multiplex PCR; TCRdb stores in-frame clones only, minus some. The data hold about 55,000 clones, with roughly 90% observed a single time. Here the sequenced sample was CD4+ or CD8+ T cells sorted from blood, taken in a trial of the OX40 agonist ivuxolimab. The receptors shown here come from an adult with an advanced solid tumor such as melanoma, head and neck, liver or kidney cancer. Both conserved end residues are part of each CDR3. Fields, in order: J gene, clone size, V gene, D gene, CDR3 protein, CDR3 DNA. The D gene is left open where the match is weak. Rows may omit the clone size; those that give it use once, few, many or a size class.

TRBJ2-2 | NA | TRBV14 | NA | CASSQLFGDLDGELFF | TGTGCCAGCAGCCAACTTTTCGGGGATCTAGACGGGGAGCTGTTTTTT
TRBJ2-7 | few | TRBV27 | NA | CASSNRGVYEQYF | TGTGCCAGCAGTAATAGGGGAGTCTACGAGCAGTACTTC
TRBJ2-7 | NA | TRBV25-1 | NA | CASSASGQIYEQYF | TGTGCCAGCAGCGCCTCAGGGCAGATCTACGAGCAGTACTTC
TRBJ2-1 | NA | TRBV5-1 | TRBD2 | CASSPRPSGSDNEQFF | TGCGCCAGCAGCCCAAGACCTAGCGGGAGTGACAATGAGCAGTTCTTC
TRBJ1-3 | medium-sized | TRBV6-6 | TRBD1 | CASSLTGAGNTIYF | TGTGCCAGCAGTCTTACAGGGGCTGGAAACACCATATATTTT
TRBJ2-1 | NA | TRBV7-9 | NA | CASTLYRDLVFNEQFF | TGTGCCAGCACCCTATACCGGGACTTGGTTTTTAATGAGCAGTTCTTC
TRBJ2-5 | NA | TRBV7-2 | TRBD2 | CASSSPGLAGENQETQYF | TGTGCCAGCAGCTCACCGGGACTAGCGGGAGAGAACCAAGAGACCCAGTACTTC
TRBJ2-7 | NA | TRBV6-1 | TRBD1 | CASSPLRGLDEQYF | TGTGCCAGCAGCCCCCTGAGGGGGCTGGACGAGCAGTACTTC
TRBJ1-4 | NA | TRBV14 | NA | CASSQELEGTTNEKLFF | TGTGCCAGCAGCCAAGAGTTAGAGGGAACAACTAATGAAAAACTGTTTTTT
TRBJ2-1 | NA | TRBV15 | TRBD1 | CATSRASYRDRGPNEQFF | TGTGCCACCAGCAGAGCGAGCTACCGGGACAGGGGCCCCAATGAGCAGTTCTTC
TRBJ1-1 | NA | TRBV7-9 | NA | CASSLRGAGGTEAFF | TGTGCCAGCAGCTTACGGGGGGCTGGGGGCACTGAAGCTTTCTTT
TRBJ2-2 | NA | TRBV11-3 | TRBD1 | CASSLPGGELNTGELFF | TGTGCCAGCAGCTTGCCAGGGGGAGAGCTGAACACCGGGGAGCTGTTTTTT
TRBJ1-5 | NA | TRBV9 | TRBD1 | CASSFGTGFGQPQHF | TGTGCCAGCAGCTTTGGGACAGGGTTCGGTCAGCCCCAGCATTTT
TRBJ2-5 | NA | TRBV7-7 | TRBD2 | CASSLDGREGETQYF | TGTGCTAGCAGCTTAGACGGCAGGGAGGGAGAGACCCAGTACTTC
TRBJ1-1 | NA | TRBV28 | NA | CASSTPDRNTEAFF | TGTGCCAGCAGTACGCCCGACAGAAACACTGAAGCTTTCTTT
TRBJ2-7 | NA | TRBV28 | NA | CASSPPGKISYEQYF | TGTGCCAGCAGTCCCCCCGGAAAGATCTCCTACGAGCAGTACTTC
TRBJ1-2 | NA | TRBV9 | TRBD1 | CASSTPGGPSYGYTF | TGTGCCAGCAGCACCCCAGGGGGCCCCTCCTATGGCTACACCTTC
TRBJ2-7 | NA | TRBV7-2 | TRBD1 | CASSLIEGANEQYF | TGTGCCAGCAGCTTAATTGAGGGGGCGAACGAGCAGTACTTC
TRBJ1-3 | NA | TRBV2 | NA | CASSVGRDSGNTIYF | TGTGCCAGCAGTGTAGGGCGTGACTCTGGAAACACCATATATTTT
TRBJ2-2 | NA | TRBV7-8 | NA | CASSDTPGVTGELFF | TGTGCCAGCAGCGACACACCAGGAGTCACCGGGGAGCTGTTTTTT
TRBJ2-1 | NA | TRBV4-1 | NA | CASSQEVAYQFF | TGCGCCAGCAGCCAGGAGGTAGCGTACCAGTTCTTC
TRBJ1-2 | NA | TRBV6-5 | NA | CASTPMRGGGYGYTF | TGTGCCAGCACCCCTATGAGGGGAGGAGGCTATGGCTACACCTTC
TRBJ2-1 | NA | TRBV28 | NA | CAAGPLGDEQFF | TGTGCCGCGGGGCCTCTAGGCGATGAGCAGTTCTTC
TRBJ1-4 | NA | TRBV12-5 | NA | CASGVGREKLFF | TGTGCTAGTGGTGTCGGGCGGGAAAAACTGTTTTTT
TRBJ2-1 | NA | TRBV5-1 | TRBD2 | CASSIGLGAPGNEQFF | TGCGCCAGCAGCATAGGACTAGGGGCTCCCGGGAATGAGCAGTTCTTC
TRBJ1-1 | NA | TRBV27 | NA | CASSFGRMNTEAFF | TGTGCCAGCAGTTTTGGCAGAATGAACACTGAAGCTTTCTTT
TRBJ2-1 | NA | TRBV5-1 | TRBD2 | CASSLVATSGNNEQFF | TGCGCCAGCAGCTTGGTAGCGACTAGCGGAAACAATGAGCAGTTCTTC
TRBJ2-7 | NA | TRBV5-1 | NA | CASAKGGQEGEQYF | TGCGCCAGCGCAAAAGGGGGTCAAGAGGGCGAGCAGTACTTC
TRBJ2-7 | NA | TRBV5-4 | NA | CASSLSSSYEQYF | TGTGCCAGCAGCTTGTCCAGCTCCTACGAGCAGTACTTC
TRBJ2-7 | NA | TRBV7-2 | TRBD2 | CASSSAEGLALAEQYF | TGTGCCAGCAGCTCAGCGGAGGGACTAGCTCTCGCCGAGCAGTACTTC
TRBJ1-4 | NA | TRBV5-6 | NA | CASSWGPTGGGLFF | TGTGCCAGCAGCTGGGGGCCGACAGGCGGGGGACTGTTTTTT
TRBJ2-1 | NA | TRBV11-2 | NA | CASSLGSLGEQFF | TGTGCCAGCAGCTTAGGATCCCTAGGGGAGCAGTTCTTC
TRBJ2-4 | NA | TRBV27 | NA | CASSLRSTGTPQGGSKNIQYF | TGTGCCAGCAGTTTACGATCCACAGGTACCCCCCAAGGTGGGTCCAAAAACATTCAGTACTTC
TRBJ2-7 | NA | TRBV6-6 | NA | CASSPLASYEQYF | TGTGCCAGCTCCCCCTTAGCCTCCTACGAGCAGTACTTC
TRBJ2-2 | once | TRBV19 | NA | CASSAWGTGELFF | TGTGCCAGTAGTGCCTGGGGCACCGGGGAGCTGTTTTTT
TRBJ1-5 | NA | TRBV7-9 | NA | CASSAGGYSNQPQHF | TGTGCCAGCAGCGCCGGGGGGTATAGCAATCAGCCCCAGCATTTT
TRBJ1-5 | NA | TRBV10-3 | NA | CAISEYGGQPQHF | TGTGCCATCAGTGAGTATGGGGGCCAGCCCCAGCATTTT
TRBJ2-1 | NA | TRBV4-1 | NA | CASSQVPRARSNEQFF | TGCGCCAGCAGCCAAGTTCCTCGAGCCCGTTCCAATGAGCAGTTCTTC
TRBJ1-2 | NA | TRBV5-1 | NA | CASSSVAGKTDGYTF | TGCGCCAGCAGCTCTGTAGCGGGGAAGACCGATGGCTACACCTTC
TRBJ2-7 | NA | TRBV18 | TRBD2 | CASSPRLAGVHEQYF | TGTGCCAGCTCACCGCGACTAGCGGGAGTTCACGAGCAGTACTTC
TRBJ2-7 | NA | TRBV5-5 | NA | CASSPLGYEQYF | TGTGCCAGCAGCCCGTTGGGTTACGAGCAGTACTTC
TRBJ1-2 | NA | TRBV29-1 | NA | CSSTAGRGYGYTF | TGCAGCTCAACAGCGGGCAGGGGCTATGGCTACACCTTC
TRBJ2-7 | NA | TRBV6-5 | NA | CASRAALSYEQYF | TGTGCCAGCAGGGCGGCCCTCTCCTACGAGCAGTACTTC
TRBJ1-4 | NA | TRBV30 | NA | CAWSGIGEKLFF | TGTGCCTGGAGTGGGATTGGGGAAAAACTGTTTTTT
TRBJ1-1 | NA | TRBV5-1 | NA | CASSLQTDMNTEAFF | TGCGCCAGCAGCCTGCAGACAGATATGAACACTGAAGCTTTCTTT
TRBJ1-3 | NA | TRBV19 | NA | CASSILPGQLSGNTIYF | TGTGCCAGTAGTATACTCCCCGGACAGCTCTCTGGAAACACCATATATTTT
TRBJ2-1 | NA | TRBV4-1 | TRBD1 | CASRRTGSYNEQFF | TGCGCCAGCAGGCGGACAGGCTCCTACAATGAGCAGTTCTTC
TRBJ2-7 | NA | TRBV5-1 | NA | CASRTGWAGNYEQYF | TGCGCCAGCAGGACCGGGTGGGCCGGTAACTACGAGCAGTACTTC
TRBJ1-6 | NA | TRBV7-2 | NA | CASSSPLNSPLHF | TGTGCCAGCAGCTCACCCCTCAATTCACCCCTCCACTTT
TRBJ2-7 | NA | TRBV30 | TRBD2 | CAWSVKAGGYEQYF | TGTGCCTGGAGTGTAAAAGCGGGAGGGTACGAGCAGTACTTC
TRBJ1-2 | NA | TRBV23-1 | NA | CASSQSVKYYGYTF | TGCGCCAGCAGTCAATCGGTAAAGTATTATGGCTACACCTTC
TRBJ2-2 | few | TRBV7-9 | TRBD1 | CASSSGTANTGELFF | TGTGCCAGCAGCTCCGGGACAGCGAACACCGGGGAGCTGTTTTTT
TRBJ2-1 | NA | TRBV19 | NA | CASSPRLGEQFF | TGTGCCAGTAGTCCCCGTTTGGGTGAGCAGTTCTTC